Shown below are 30 T cell receptor beta chains from a single sample sequenced in a study of blood T cells in healthy people across ages. A second 7 to 11 cycle PCR used barcoded and J-beta primers. TCRdb redid the calling of the 5' RACE reads with MiXCR, one entry per CDR3 protein. The table has roughly 1.5 million distinct CDR3 sequences, approximately 42% seen once. The sample comprised blood. These receptors were taken from a woman aged 18-30 years in good health.

This rearrangement joins TRBV20-1 to TRBJ2-5; D tentatively reads TRBD1 or TRBD2 (5 bases each). The CDR3 contains 14 residues. Germline V gives CDR1 DFQATT, CDR2 SNEGSKA (reference sequence). Trimming pared 4 bases from V and 0 bases from J, leaving 12 bases between. The CDR3 loop is CSATRDGNQETQYF. In nucleotides, the CDR3 is TGCAGTGCTACCCGGGACGGTAACCAAGAGACCCAGTACTTC.

This clonotype was counted between two and nine times. The chain is built from TRBV6-2 or TRBV6-3 and TRBJ2-7; D call uncertain. Per the germline V gene, CDR1 is MNHEY and CDR2 is SVGEGT. Trimming left V 2 bases short and J 7 bases short, with 15 bases between. This CDR3 contains 14 residues. The CDR3 region is CASSYVLEAREQYF. Written as DNA, the CDR3 is TGTGCCAGCAGTTACGTCCTGGAAGCAAGGGAGCAGTACTTC.

There are many counts of this clonotype. The rearrangement links TRBV7-2 to TRBJ1-1; D is possibly TRBD1 (5 bases). In germline, CDR1 is SGHTA, CDR2 FQGNSA. CDR3 size: 13 residues. V was cut by 5 bases and J by 0 bases, with 7 bases left in between. As DNA, the CDR3 is TGTGCCAGCAGCGTGGACATGAACACTGAAGCTTTCTTT. Amino acids: CASSVDMNTEAFF.

This clonotype was observed a handful of times. The V call is TRBV7-2, the J call TRBJ1-1, with 9 bases identical to TRBD1. The CDR3 sequence is 16 residues long. J gave up 0 bases and V 5 bases, and 7 bases lay outside the gene matches. Germline CDR1 and CDR2: SGHTA and FQGNSA. For the CDR3, the DNA is TGTGCCAGCAGCCCCGGACAGGGGCGTGTGAACACTGAAGCTTTCTTT. It yields the protein CASSPGQGRVNTEAFF.

This clonotype was observed a few times. This sequence joins TRBV20-1 and TRBJ2-1, with 12 nucleotides matching TRBD2. Germline V lookup: CDR1 DFQATT, CDR2 SNEGSKA (reference sequence). This CDR3 region has 14 residues. J was trimmed by 6 bases and V by 6 bases; bases with no gene match: 6. This CDR3 is CSAGLAGLLNEQFF. Written as DNA, the CDR3 is TGCAGTGCCGGACTAGCGGGGCTTCTCAATGAGCAGTTCTTC.

There are a few counts of this clonotype. The V gene is TRBV6-2 or TRBV6-3, the J gene TRBJ1-1; D remains ambiguous. Trimming removed 0 bases from V and 1 base from J, with 6 bases in between. The CDR3 runs 14 residues. CDR1 MNHEY and CDR2 SVGEGT come from the germline V gene. The DNA for the CDR3 is TGTGCCAGCAGTTACTCTTACGGGAACACTGAAGCTTTCTTT. The encoded protein is CASSYSYGNTEAFF.

The genes are TRBV5-5 and TRBJ2-1, with TRBD2 as a possible D gene (5 bases). CDR1 is SGHKS and CDR2 is YYEKEE in the germline V gene (reference sequence). This CDR3 is 16 amino acids long. The V and J ends lost 2 bases and 2 bases respectively, with 14 bases between them. The CDR3 nucleotides are TGTGCCAGCAGCTTCGCGGCGGGCCATGCCTACAATGAGCAGTTCTTC. It specifies CASSFAAGHAYNEQFF.

In the case of this clonotype: Sequence at one end of the junction differs from germline and may be a read error. The rearrangement uses TRBV6-1 and TRBJ1-5; 10 bases line up with TRBD1. Looked up from germline, CDR1 is MNHNS and CDR2 is SASEGT. The CDR3 length is 15 residues. CDR3 sequence: CASSEVGQGFGPRHF. CDR3 in DNA: TGTGCCAGCAGTGAGGTGGGACAGGGGTTCGGACCCCGGCATTTT.

This chain joins TRBV2 and TRBJ1-2; tentatively, D is TRBD1 (6 bases). The CDR3 runs to 13 residues. Trimming stripped 6 bases from V and 4 bases from J, with 12 bases between. From germline, CDR1 is SNHLY and CDR2 FYNNEI. CDR3 in amino acids: CASRNTGTYGYTF. In nucleotides, the CDR3 is TGTGCCAGCAGGAATACAGGGACCTATGGCTACACCTTC.

As for this clonotype: The CDR3 ends on some other residue instead of the conserved phenylalanine or tryptophan, so this is likely a read error. The V and J genes are TRBV4-1 and TRBJ2-5; 16 bases agree with TRBD2. The DNA end favors TRBJ2-1, so the J call may be wrong. CDR3 length: 21 amino acids. Germline V gene sequence: CDR1 MGHRA, CDR2 YSYEKL. The CDR3 DNA is TGCGCCAGCAGCCTCAGAAGCCCGGGACTAGCGGGGGGGTCTTCCTACAATGAGCAGTTCTAC. Its translation: CASSLRSPGLAGGSSYNEQFY.

The CDR3 region is CASSLSPSGSNEQYF. DNA of the CDR3: TGTGCCAGCAGCTTAAGTCCTAGCGGGAGTAACGAGCAGTACTTC. The rearrangement joins TRBV7-3 to TRBJ2-7; 10 bases match TRBD2. Germline-derived CDR1 and CDR2 are SGHTA and FQGTGA. The J segment lost 5 bases and the V segment lost 1 base, leaving 5 bases of the junction unmatched. The CDR3 is 15 residues long.

This clonotype was observed once. The J gene is TRBJ2-7, the V gene TRBV10-3, with 10 bases aligning to TRBD2. J gave up 7 bases and V 0 bases, and 6 bases lay outside the gene matches. Germline assignment: CDR1 ENHRY and CDR2 SYGVKD. The CDR3 is 15 residues long. The CDR3 spells CAISESTSGAKEQYF. CDR3 in DNA: TGTGCCATCAGTGAGTCTACTAGCGGGGCGAAAGAGCAGTACTTC.

This clonotype was seen a few times. The genes are TRBV19 and TRBJ1-1, with TRBD1 as a possible D gene (5 bases). The CDR3 loop spans 13 amino acids. CDR1 and CDR2 from the germline V gene are LNHDA and SQIVND (reference sequence). The V and J ends lost 6 bases and 4 bases respectively, with 12 bases between them. CDR3 protein: CASRGPGGTEAFF. The CDR3 DNA is TGTGCCAGTAGAGGACCCGGGGGCACTGAAGCTTTCTTT. Complete variable domain (other parts from reference TRBV19 and TRBJ1-1): DGGITQSPKYLFRKEGQNVTLSCEQNLNHDAMYWYRQDPGQGLRLIYYSQIVNDFQKGDIAEGYSVSREKKESFPLTVTSAQKNPTAFYLCASRGPGGTEAFFGQGTRLTVV.

This clonotype was observed a handful of times. This sequence joins TRBV10-3 and TRBJ2-7; 8 positions match TRBD2. Germline lookup yields CDR1 ENHRY and CDR2 SYGVKD. V shed 3 bases, J shed 0 bases, and the junction held 7 bases outside the gene matches. The CDR3 contains 16 residues. For the CDR3, the DNA is TGTGCCATCAGTGATCCGACTAGCGTTAGCTCCTACGAGCAGTACTTC. Amino acids: CAISDPTSVSSYEQYF.

The J gene is TRBJ1-2, the V gene TRBV13, with D hard to call. CDR3 length: 17 residues. The germline V gene has CDR1 PRHDT and CDR2 FYEKMQ (reference sequence). The V end was cut by 1 base, the J end by 0 bases, with 15 bases between. CDR3 nucleotide sequence: TGTGCCAGCAGCTTAGACCCCCCGACGACTGCTAACTATGGCTACACCTTC. Its protein is CASSLDPPTTANYGYTF.

The V call is TRBV6-5, the J call TRBJ1-1; 8 bases line up with TRBD1. The germline CDR1 and CDR2 sequences are MNHEY and SVGAGI. The junction had 4 bases not matched to a gene; V was cut back by 0 bases and J by 7 bases. This CDR3 is built from 14 residues. CDR3 nucleotide sequence: TGTGCCAGCAGTTACTCTCCCGGACAGGGTGAAGCTTTCTTT. It is translated as CASSYSPGQGEAFF.

The V call is TRBV12-3 or TRBV12-4, the J call TRBJ2-3; D is uncertain. CDR3 length: 13 amino acids. V shed 3 bases and J shed 9 bases, with 13 bases lying between them. CDR3 nucleotide sequence: TGTGCCAGCAGTTTTGCGCAAAGTGGGACGCAGTATTTT. Translation gives CASSFAQSGTQYF.

This clonotype was observed a handful of times. V is TRBV29-1 and J is TRBJ2-5; D is perhaps TRBD1 or TRBD2 (5 bases each). This CDR3 has 12 residues. The germline V gene has CDR1 SQVTM and CDR2 ANQGSEA. V dropped 2 bases and J dropped 9 bases, with 13 bases sitting between them. The CDR3 DNA follows: TGCAGCGTTGAAAAGGGGCTGGAGGCCCAGTACTTC. Protein: CSVEKGLEAQYF.

This clonotype was seen a handful of times. The V call is TRBV10-3, the J call TRBJ2-1; 15 positions agree with TRBD2. The junction had 7 bases not matched to a gene; V was cut back by 2 bases and J by 5 bases. Germline V gene lookup returns CDR1 ENHRY and CDR2 SYGVKD. CDR3 length equals 18 residues. CDR3: CAISEGLAGGPLNNEQFF. CDR3 nucleotides: TGTGCCATCAGTGAGGGACTAGCGGGAGGGCCTCTCAACAATGAGCAGTTCTTC.

This clonotype has just a few counts. The chain is built from TRBV29-1 and TRBJ1-2; TRBD1 aligns across 7 bases. The CDR3 length is 12 residues. Germline V CDR1 and CDR2: SQVTM, ANQGSEA. J gave up 6 bases and V 7 bases, and 8 bases lay outside the gene matches. CDR3 sequence reads: CSGGTAGNGYTF. The CDR3 DNA follows: TGCAGCGGTGGGACAGCGGGGAATGGCTACACCTTC.

The J gene is TRBJ2-5, the V gene TRBV11-2; D is undetermined. This CDR3 spans 12 amino acids. CDR1 SGHAT and CDR2 FQNNGV come from the germline V gene. The ends were cut back, 5 bases at V and 7 bases at J, with 11 bases in the middle. In DNA, the CDR3 is TGTGCCAGCAGCCCCTGGCCGGGGACCCAGTACTTC. Translated: CASSPWPGTQYF.

Concerning this clonotype itself: A read error may produce the germline difference seen at one junction end. The gene calls are TRBV29-1 and TRBJ2-5, with D tentatively TRBD2 (5 bases). The germline gives CDR1 SQVTM, CDR2 ANQGSEA. This CDR3 is built from 13 residues. The CDR3 loop is CGVVPSTQETQYF. CDR3 coding DNA: TGCGGCGTTGTTCCTAGCACTCAAGAGACCCAGTACTTC.

V usage is TRBV3-1 and J usage is TRBJ1-2, with D unclear. The length of the CDR3 is 13 residues. Trimming shortened V by 4 bases and J by 4 bases, and 10 bases separated the two germline ends. Looked up from germline, CDR1 is LGHDT and CDR2 is YNNKEL (reference sequence). CDR3 nucleotide sequence: TGTGCCAGCAGCCCCCGCAGCTTCTATGGCTACACCTTC. It yields the protein CASSPRSFYGYTF.

The V and J genes are TRBV3-1 and TRBJ1-2, with 7 bases matching TRBD1. Germline V gene lookup returns CDR1 LGHDT and CDR2 YNNKEL (reference sequence). The CDR3 consists of 14 residues. The V gene end was trimmed by 8 bases and the J gene end by 2 bases; junction bases not matched to a gene: 8. CDR3 region: CASGTVHGNYGYTF. The CDR3 DNA follows: TGTGCCAGCGGGACAGTCCATGGGAACTATGGCTACACCTTC.

The gene calls are TRBV3-1 and TRBJ2-4; 11 positions match TRBD1. This CDR3 region has 14 residues. Trimming removed 8 bases from V and 8 bases from J; junction bases left unmatched: 8. Germline assignment: CDR1 LGHDT and CDR2 YNNKEL (reference sequence). This chain's CDR3 is CASGSRDRGDIQYF. Here the CDR3 DNA reads TGTGCCAGCGGCTCCCGGGACAGGGGGGACATTCAGTACTTC.

This chain joins TRBV7-9 and TRBJ1-2; weak D call: TRBD1 (5 bases). CDR1 SEHNR and CDR2 FQNEAQ come from the germline V gene (reference sequence). CDR3 length: 14 amino acids. V was pared by 5 bases and J by 5 bases, with 15 bases between. In nucleotides, the CDR3 is TGTGCCAGCAGCGCAACATGGGGGGAGTATGGCTACACCTTC. It specifies CASSATWGEYGYTF.

This clonotype has a handful of counts. The V gene is TRBV28, the J gene TRBJ2-5; the D gene is possibly TRBD1 (5 bases). Judging by the DNA end, TRBJ2-7 fits better; the J call may be wrong. The CDR3 runs 14 residues. Germline assignment: CDR1 MDHEN and CDR2 SYDVKM. In DNA form, the CDR3 reads TGTGCCAGCAGTTTACCCCAGGGTCATTACGAGCAGTACTTC. As protein: CASSLPQGHYEQYF.

The rearrangement links TRBV7-2 to TRBJ2-3; D is possibly TRBD2 (5 bases). Looked up from germline, CDR1 is SGHTA and CDR2 is FQGNSA. This CDR3 spans 16 amino acids. The ends were cut back, 4 bases at V and 0 bases at J, with 14 bases in the middle. CDR3 region: CASSSLGGPSTDTQYF. In DNA form, the CDR3 reads TGTGCCAGCAGCTCGCTTGGCGGGCCTAGCACAGATACGCAGTATTTT.

The rearrangement uses TRBV3-1 and TRBJ2-3; TRBD1 is a possible D gene (6 bases). CDR1 LGHDT and CDR2 YNNKEL come from the germline V gene (reference sequence). Trimming removed 0 bases from V and 4 bases from J, with 14 bases in between. The CDR3 totals 16 residues. The CDR3 is CASSQDGTIPSDTQYF. The CDR3 DNA is TGTGCCAGCAGCCAAGATGGGACAATCCCATCAGATACGCAGTATTTT.

The CDR3 DNA is TGTGCCACCAGCAGTTCATCAACAAGTTTTACCTACAATGAGCAGTTCTTC. Amino acids: CATSSSSTSFTYNEQFF. This rearrangement joins TRBV15 to TRBJ2-1; D gene uncertain. The CDR3 has 17 residues. Trimming took off 3 bases at V and 2 bases at J, with 17 bases between the two ends. CDR1 is LNHNV, CDR2 YYDKDF, per germline (reference sequence).